This TCR beta chain was sequenced for a study of T cell repertoires in cytomegalovirus infection. TCRdb called the reads again in MiXCR, with one record for every CDR3 protein. Here the sample spans fewer than 400,000 distinct CDR3 sequences, about a sixth being singletons. CDR3 length: 15 residues. Trimming shortened V by 1 base and J by 6 bases, and 12 bases separated the two germline ends. The germline CDR1 and CDR2 sequences are LNHNV and YYDKDF (reference sequence). The clonotype comes from a human donor in good health (CMV status not recorded). Some clones in this sample may be carry-over from other donors' samples. The source material was PBMCs. The chain joins TRBV15 to TRBJ1-4, with D unresolved. Written as DNA, the CDR3 is TGTGCCACCAGCAGAGGAATCGAGTCGTATGAAAAACTGTTTTTT. Residues: CATSRGIESYEKLFF.